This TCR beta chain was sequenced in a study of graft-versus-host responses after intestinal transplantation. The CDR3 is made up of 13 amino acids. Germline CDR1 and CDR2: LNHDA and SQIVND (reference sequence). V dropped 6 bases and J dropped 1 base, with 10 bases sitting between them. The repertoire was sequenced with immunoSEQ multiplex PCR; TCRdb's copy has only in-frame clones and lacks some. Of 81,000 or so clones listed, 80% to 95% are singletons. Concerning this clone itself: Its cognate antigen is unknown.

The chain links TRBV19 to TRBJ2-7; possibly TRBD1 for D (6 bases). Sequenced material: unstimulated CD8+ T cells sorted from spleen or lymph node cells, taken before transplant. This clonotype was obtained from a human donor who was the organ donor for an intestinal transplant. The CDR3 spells CASSLTGSYEQYF. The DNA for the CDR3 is TGTGCCAGTAGCCTAACAGGGTCCTACGAGCAGTACTTC.